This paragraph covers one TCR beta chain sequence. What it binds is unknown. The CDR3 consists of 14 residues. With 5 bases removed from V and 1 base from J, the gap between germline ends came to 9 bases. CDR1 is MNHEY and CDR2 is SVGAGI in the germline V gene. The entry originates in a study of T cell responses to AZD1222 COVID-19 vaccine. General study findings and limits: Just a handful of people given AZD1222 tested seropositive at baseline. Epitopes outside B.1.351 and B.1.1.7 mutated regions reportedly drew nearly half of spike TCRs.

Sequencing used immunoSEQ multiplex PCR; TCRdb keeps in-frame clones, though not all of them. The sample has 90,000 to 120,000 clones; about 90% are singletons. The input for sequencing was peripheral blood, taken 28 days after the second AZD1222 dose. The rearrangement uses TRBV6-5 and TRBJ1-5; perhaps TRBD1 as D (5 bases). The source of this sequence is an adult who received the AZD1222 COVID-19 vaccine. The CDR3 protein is CASSPRDSNQPQHF. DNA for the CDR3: TGTGCCAGCAGTCCACGGGACAGCAATCAGCCCCAGCATTTT.